Below are 29 T cell receptor beta chains sequenced from a single sample in a study of blood T cell repertoires in COVID-19. Profiling relied on immunoSEQ multiplex PCR, and the TCRdb table lists in-frame clones only, not all of them. The sample includes roughly 100,000 clones, 85% to 90% of them seen just once. Sequenced sample: peripheral blood. These TCRs come from a human donor in a cohort sampled during active COVID-19.

The chain links TRBV6-1 to TRBJ1-3; maybe TRBD1 (5 bases). V was cut by 1 base and J by 3 bases, with 13 bases left in between. The CDR3 is made up of 16 amino acids. The germline gives CDR1 MNHNS, CDR2 SASEGT. CDR3 bases: TGTGCCAGCAGTGAAGGAGACAGTGGACGTGGAAACACCATATATTTT. This encodes CASSEGDSGRGNTIYF.

The CDR3 reads CASSPPMVLHEQYF. CDR3 in DNA: TGTGCCAGCTCACCCCCTATGGTTTTGCACGAGCAGTACTTC. This rearrangement joins TRBV18 to TRBJ2-7; D uncertain. This CDR3 is 14 amino acids long. Germline V CDR1 and CDR2: KGHSH, LQKENI. Trimming removed 3 bases at V and 5 bases at J, with 14 bases between.

This chain connects TRBV29-1 to TRBJ2-7; TRBD2 agrees at 10 bases. Germline V gene data show CDR1 as SQVTM and CDR2 as ANQGSEA. CDR3 size: 14 residues. After removal of 8 bases from V and 0 bases from J, the junction contained 7 bases not matched to a gene. In DNA, the CDR3 is TGCAGCACCAAAGGACTAGCGGACTCCTACGAGCAGTACTTC. Its protein is CSTKGLADSYEQYF.

The rearrangement links TRBV3-1 (or the pseudogene TRBV3-2) to TRBJ2-7, with a tentative D call TRBD1 (6 bases). CDR1 and CDR2 (germline): LGHDT, YNNKEL (reference sequence). The CDR3 covers 15 residues. Trimming stripped 1 base from V and 2 bases from J, with 12 bases between. CDR3 in amino acids: CASSQGPHRAYEQYF. CDR3 in DNA: TGTGCCAGCAGCCAAGGACCCCACAGGGCCTACGAGCAGTACTTC.

V is TRBV28 and J is TRBJ2-5; TRBD2 might be the D (7 bases). The CDR3 length is 16 residues. V was clipped by 3 bases and J by 5 bases, with 19 bases between them. Germline V lookup: CDR1 MDHEN, CDR2 SYDVKM. CDR3 protein: CASSFKVGGRGETQYF. The CDR3 bases are TGTGCCAGCAGTTTTAAGGTGGGGGGGCGCGGGGAGACCCAGTACTTC.

This chain links TRBV2 with TRBJ2-4, with D possibly matching TRBD1 (5 bases). This CDR3 spans 15 amino acids. CDR1 and CDR2 from the germline V gene are SNHLY and FYNNEI. The ends were cut back, 10 bases at V and 8 bases at J, with 24 bases in the middle. CDR3 protein: CATTNRQLVGDIQYF. CDR3 nucleotides: TGTGCCACCACCAACAGACAGCTCGTTGGGGACATTCAGTACTTC.

This clone was detected once. V gene TRBV28 combines with J gene TRBJ1-2, with 7 bases aligning to TRBD1. From germline, CDR1 is MDHEN and CDR2 SYDVKM. This CDR3 is built from 13 residues. V lost 6 bases, J lost 1 base, and 2 bases stayed unmatched. CDR3 nucleotide sequence: TGTGCCAGCAGCCGGGACAGTAACTATGGCTACACCTTC. Encoded protein: CASSRDSNYGYTF.

The gene calls are TRBV20-1 and TRBJ2-5; 10 nucleotides align to TRBD2. The ends lost 3 bases at V and 5 bases at J; junction bases unmatched: 6. The CDR3 length is 14 residues. Germline V gene data show CDR1 as DFQATT and CDR2 as SNEGSKA (reference sequence). CDR3 sequence reads: CSASTAGGPETQYF. The CDR3 DNA is TGCAGTGCTAGTACAGCGGGAGGGCCGGAGACCCAGTACTTC.

The rearrangement uses TRBV18 and TRBJ2-7, with D possibly being TRBD1 (5 bases). The CDR3 totals 13 residues. Germline V CDR1 and CDR2: KGHSH, LQKENI. With 4 bases removed from V and 3 bases from J, the gap between germline ends came to 10 bases. This CDR3 is CASSQTVNYEQYF. CDR3 sequence (DNA): TGTGCCAGCTCACAGACAGTCAACTACGAGCAGTACTTC.

The gene calls are TRBV5-5 and TRBJ2-7; 13 nucleotides agree with TRBD2. The V gene's germline CDR1 is SGHKS and CDR2 YYEKEE (reference sequence). The CDR3 runs to 17 residues. V lost 4 bases and J lost 1; bases outside the gene matches: 8. The CDR3 region has the DNA TGTGCCAGCAGCAGATCCGGGACTAGCGGGGTTTCCTACGAGCAGTACTTC. It translates to CASSRSGTSGVSYEQYF.

This chain joins TRBV10-3 and TRBJ2-7; D not resolved. CDR1 and CDR2 (germline): ENHRY, SYGVKD. The CDR3 runs to 13 residues. V lost 2 bases to trimming and J lost 4 bases, with 9 bases between them. CDR3 residues: CAISETVSYEQYF. The CDR3 DNA reads TGTGCCATCAGTGAGACAGTGAGTTACGAGCAGTACTTC.

This clone has more than one count but fewer than ten. The genes are TRBV5-1 and TRBJ1-6; 10 bases are a match to TRBD1. Germline-derived CDR1 and CDR2 are SGHRS and YFSETQ. This CDR3 is 15 amino acids long. V lost 2 bases to trimming and J lost 7 bases; unmatched junction nucleotides: 3. DNA of the CDR3: TGCGCCAGCAGCTTCGGACAGGGGGGGAATTCACCCCTCCACTTT. This sequence encodes CASSFGQGGNSPLHF.

The rearrangement joins TRBV19 to TRBJ2-3, with 15 positions matching TRBD2. The CDR3 extends over 17 amino acids. Germline V gene lookup returns CDR1 LNHDA and CDR2 SQIVND (reference sequence). Trimming removed 5 bases from V and 4 bases from J; junction bases left unmatched: 7. CDR3 DNA: TGTGCCAGTAGTCCCCGGACTAGCGGGAGGGCCCCAGATACGCAGTATTTT. Encoded protein: CASSPRTSGRAPDTQYF.

This chain connects TRBV11-3 to TRBJ2-7; D is unclear. Trimming removed 7 bases from V and 1 base from J, with 14 bases in between. The V gene's germline CDR1 is SGHNT and CDR2 YENEEA. The CDR3 is 14 residues long. The CDR3 sequence is CASTKRYGSYEQYF. CDR3 sequence (DNA): TGTGCCAGCACCAAACGGTACGGGTCCTACGAGCAGTACTTC.

This clone was observed once. The J gene is TRBJ2-7, the V gene TRBV3-1 (or the pseudogene TRBV3-2); 7 nucleotides align to TRBD2. Losses at the gene ends were 0 bases for V and 0 bases for J; bases not matched to a gene: 11. Germline CDR1 and CDR2: LGHDT and YNNKEL (reference sequence). This CDR3 spans 18 amino acids. CDR3 nucleotides: TGTGCCAGCAGCCAAGACCCTCGATGGCGGGGGAGCTCCTACGAGCAGTACTTC. Its protein product is CASSQDPRWRGSSYEQYF.

This chain links TRBV5-1 with TRBJ2-6, with D unclear. V dropped 0 bases and J dropped 0 bases, with 4 bases sitting between them. Germline-derived CDR1 and CDR2 are SGHRS and YFSETQ. The length of the CDR3 is 15 residues. The CDR3 sequence is CASSLDISGANVLTF. DNA of the CDR3: TGCGCCAGCAGCTTGGATATCTCTGGGGCCAACGTCCTGACTTTC.

This clone was observed a single time. The rearrangement links TRBV27 to TRBJ2-7; 9 nucleotides match TRBD2. Germline lookup yields CDR1 MNHEY and CDR2 SMNVEV (reference sequence). The CDR3 loop spans 15 amino acids. V lost 6 bases to trimming and J lost 2 bases; unmatched junction nucleotides: 8. CDR3 region: CASSRASGTPYEQYF. CDR3 coding DNA: TGTGCCAGCAGCCGAGCTAGCGGGACCCCCTACGAGCAGTACTTC.

Only one count was recorded for this clone. This chain joins TRBV3-1 (or the pseudogene TRBV3-2) and TRBJ2-7, with 14 bases that match TRBD2. The CDR3 is 16 residues long. With 2 bases clipped from V and 6 bases from J, the junction kept 6 bases outside the gene matches. CDR1 and CDR2 (germline): LGHDT, YNNKEL (reference sequence). CDR3 bases: TGTGCCAGCAGCCAACCCGGGACTAGCGGGAGCAGCGAGCAGTACTTC. It encodes CASSQPGTSGSSEQYF.

The chain links TRBV29-1 to TRBJ1-1; D possibly corresponds to TRBD1 (6 bases). The V gene lost 2 bases and the J gene lost 11 bases, with 18 bases spanning the gap. The CDR3 length is 13 residues. Germline V gene sequence: CDR1 SQVTM, CDR2 ANQGSEA. In DNA, the CDR3 is TGCAGCGTTGAAAGCCCAACAGGGAGTTGGGCTTTCTTT. This translates into CSVESPTGSWAFF.

The chain is built from TRBV18 and TRBJ2-7, with a weak D call TRBD1 (6 bases). V was pared by 5 bases and J by 0 bases, with 11 bases between. The CDR3 extends over 14 amino acids. Germline V gene lookup returns CDR1 KGHSH and CDR2 LQKENI. CDR3 DNA sequence: TGTGCCAGCTCATCGACAGGTTTCTCCTACGAGCAGTACTTC. It translates to CASSSTGFSYEQYF.

The chain links TRBV18 to TRBJ1-1; D is perhaps TRBD1 (5 bases). V was clipped by 1 base and J by 3 bases, with 9 bases between them. From germline, CDR1 is KGHSH and CDR2 LQKENI. The CDR3 is 14 residues long. CDR3 nucleotides: TGTGCCAGCTCACCACAGGGGCTGGACACTGAAGCTTTCTTT. It translates to CASSPQGLDTEAFF.

The genes are TRBV4-1 and TRBJ2-7; 11 bases line up with TRBD1. There are 22 residues in the CDR3. V was pared by 1 base and J by 4 bases, with 24 bases of the junction left unmatched. Germline V gene sequence: CDR1 MGHRA, CDR2 YSYEKL. The CDR3 spells CASSQVPPKPGQGVPLGYEQYF. The CDR3 bases are TGCGCCAGCAGCCAAGTCCCCCCCAAACCGGGACAGGGGGTTCCCTTGGGTTACGAGCAGTACTTC.

This rearrangement joins TRBV2 to TRBJ1-3; 8 nucleotides line up with TRBD1. This CDR3 is 13 amino acids long. V lost 8 bases to trimming and J lost 5 bases; unmatched junction nucleotides: 5. Germline assignment: CDR1 SNHLY and CDR2 FYNNEI. The CDR3 bases are TGTGCCAGCCTTTCAGGGGGCCGAAACACCATATATTTT. Its translation is CASLSGGRNTIYF.

The gene calls are TRBV3-1 (or the pseudogene TRBV3-2) and TRBJ1-6; D not resolved. CDR3 size: 13 residues. Germline lookup yields CDR1 LGHDT and CDR2 YNNKEL (reference sequence). Between the trimmed V and J ends, which lost 4 bases and 9 bases, there was a span of 10 bases. The CDR3 spells CASSLGSGSPLHF. In nucleotides, the CDR3 is TGTGCCAGCAGCCTTGGTTCCGGTTCACCCCTCCACTTT.

This rearrangement joins TRBV5-1 to TRBJ2-3, with 8 positions matching TRBD2. The CDR3 is 14 amino acids. Looked up from germline, CDR1 is SGHRS and CDR2 is YFSETQ. Trimming cost V 3 bases and J 5 bases; bases outside gene matches: 5. This CDR3 reads CASSSTSEIDTQYF. CDR3 bases: TGCGCCAGCAGCTCGACTAGCGAAATAGATACGCAGTATTTT.

The V call is TRBV6-5, the J call TRBJ1-1, with D maybe TRBD1 (6 bases). Trimming stripped 3 bases from V and 6 bases from J, with 14 bases between. Germline V CDR1 and CDR2: MNHEY, SVGAGI. The CDR3 is 14 amino acids. This CDR3 is CASSYGFGGSEAFF. The CDR3 DNA reads as TGTGCCAGCAGTTATGGCTTTGGGGGCTCTGAAGCTTTCTTT.

This sequence joins TRBV7-8 and TRBJ1-2, with TRBD1 identical over 10 bases. CDR3 length: 13 amino acids. CDR1 is SGHVS and CDR2 is FQNEAQ in the germline V gene. The V and J ends lost 6 bases and 6 bases, in that order; junction bases with no gene match: 4. The DNA for the CDR3 is TGTGCCAGCAGTCGAGGACAGGGGGATGGCTACACCTTC. This translates into CASSRGQGDGYTF.

The chain links TRBV20-1 to TRBJ1-2; D is unclear. This CDR3 is built from 10 residues. Germline V gene sequence: CDR1 DFQATT, CDR2 SNEGSKA (reference sequence). V was trimmed by 5 bases and J by 4 bases, leaving 5 bases between them. The chain's CDR3 is CSASLYGYTF. The CDR3 coding sequence is TGCAGTGCTTCTCTCTATGGCTACACCTTC.

The V call is TRBV28, the J call TRBJ2-1; 8 bases map to TRBD2. The trim removed 1 base at V and 6 bases at J, leaving 14 bases unmatched. The CDR3 is 18 residues long. Germline V gene lookup returns CDR1 MDHEN and CDR2 SYDVKM. Here the CDR3 DNA reads TGTGCCAGCAGTTTATCCCCGGGACTAGGGACTACCTCCAATGAGCAGTTCTTC. The encoded protein is CASSLSPGLGTTSNEQFF.